This paragraph covers one TCR beta chain sequence. The antigen is unknown. Through negative isolation, CD4+ and CD8+ T cells were obtained, while TEMRA cells were enriched using FACS. Random hexamers served to reverse transcribe roughly 0.45 to 1 ug RNA. immunoSEQ multiplex PCR amplified TCR beta CDR3 across 54 Vbeta, 13 Jbeta. Each CDR3 protein is one row after TCRdb ran MiXCR on the immunoSEQ multiplex PCR reads. The table includes approximately 180,000 distinct CDR3 sequences, more than 85% detected once. The CDR3 totals 12 residues. V was pared by 3 bases and J by 2 bases, with 5 bases between. In germline, CDR1 is LGHDT, CDR2 YNNKEL (reference sequence). This sample is part of a study of CD8 T cells in Susac syndrome. Study-wide findings and caveats: CD4+ T cell repertoires in Susac syndrome lacked clonal expansion.

This rearrangement joins TRBV3-1 to TRBJ2-7; D is ambiguous. This clonotype was sampled from a human donor with Susac syndrome. Sequencing used CD4+ T cells from PBMCs. CDR3 in DNA: TGTGCCAGCAGCCATACTGCCTACGAGCAGTACTTC. Encoded protein: CASSHTAYEQYF.